This record concerns one TCR beta chain sequence. The antigen is undetermined. This sample was included in a study of cytomegalovirus exposure and HLA in healthy donors. Profiling relied on immunoSEQ multiplex PCR, and the TCRdb table lists in-frame clones only, not all of them. The sample has some 100,000 clones, about 83% seen once; the top ten hold nearly 5%. Regarding the study as a whole: Subsequent analysis of the 100 to 150 validation repertoires found a tendency for first-cohort TCR clusters to co-occur. According to reports, the classifier identified cytomegalovirus status with high specificity and sensitivity.

Sequencing used PBMCs. The sequence was obtained from a young man in good health and CMV-seronegative.

CDR3 region: CASSVLAGGDEQYF. The CDR3 DNA reads TGTGCCAGCAGCGTCCTGGCGGGAGGCGACGAGCAGTACTTC. This chain uses TRBV9 with TRBJ2-7, with 8 bases matching TRBD2. The CDR3 extends over 14 amino acids. Losses at the gene ends were 2 bases for V and 5 bases for J; bases not matched to a gene: 6. Per germline, CDR1 SGDLS and CDR2 YYNGEE.